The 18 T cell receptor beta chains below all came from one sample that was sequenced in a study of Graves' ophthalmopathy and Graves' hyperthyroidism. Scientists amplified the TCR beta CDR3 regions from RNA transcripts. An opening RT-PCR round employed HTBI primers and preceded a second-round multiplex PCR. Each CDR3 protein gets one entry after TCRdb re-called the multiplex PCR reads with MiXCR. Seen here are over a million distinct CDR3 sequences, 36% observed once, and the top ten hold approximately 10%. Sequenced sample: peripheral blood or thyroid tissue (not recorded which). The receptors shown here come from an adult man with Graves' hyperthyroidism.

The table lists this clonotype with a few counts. CDR3 protein: CASSSSGLAEQETQYF. The CDR3 DNA reads TGTGCCAGCAGCTCCTCGGGACTAGCGGAACAAGAGACCCAGTACTTC. The chain joins TRBV7-2 to TRBJ2-5; 11 bases agree with TRBD2. Germline trimming cut 4 bases from V and 2 bases from J; bases unmatched to any gene: 6. The CDR3 sequence is 16 residues long. Germline V gene data show CDR1 as SGHTA and CDR2 as FQGNSA.

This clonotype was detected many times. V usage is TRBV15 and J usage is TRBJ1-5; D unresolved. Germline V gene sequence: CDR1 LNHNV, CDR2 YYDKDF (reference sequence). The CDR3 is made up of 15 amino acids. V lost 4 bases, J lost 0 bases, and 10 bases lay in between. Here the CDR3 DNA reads TGTGCCACCAGCATCAGCGGTATTAGCAATCAGCCCCAGCATTTT. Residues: CATSISGISNQPQHF.

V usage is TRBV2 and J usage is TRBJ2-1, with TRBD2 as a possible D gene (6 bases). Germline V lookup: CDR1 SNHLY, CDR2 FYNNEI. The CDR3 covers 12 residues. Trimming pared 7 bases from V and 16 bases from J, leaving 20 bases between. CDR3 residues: CASTSGLASPFF. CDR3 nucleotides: TGTGCCAGCACCAGCGGGCTAGCGTCCCCCTTCTTC.

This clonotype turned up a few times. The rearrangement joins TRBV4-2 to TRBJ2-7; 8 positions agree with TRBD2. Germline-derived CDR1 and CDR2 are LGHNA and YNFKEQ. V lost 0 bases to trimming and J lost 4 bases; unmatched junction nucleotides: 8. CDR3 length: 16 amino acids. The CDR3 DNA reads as TGTGCCAGCAGCCAAGATTCCAGCGGGAGTTGGTACGAGCAGTACTTC. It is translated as CASSQDSSGSWYEQYF.

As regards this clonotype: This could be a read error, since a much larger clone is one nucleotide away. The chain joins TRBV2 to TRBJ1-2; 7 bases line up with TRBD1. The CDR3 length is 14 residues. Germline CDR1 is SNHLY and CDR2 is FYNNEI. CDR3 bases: TGTGCCAGCAGTTTAGACAGGGCGGGAGGTGGCTGCACCTTC. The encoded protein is CASSLDRAGGGCTF.

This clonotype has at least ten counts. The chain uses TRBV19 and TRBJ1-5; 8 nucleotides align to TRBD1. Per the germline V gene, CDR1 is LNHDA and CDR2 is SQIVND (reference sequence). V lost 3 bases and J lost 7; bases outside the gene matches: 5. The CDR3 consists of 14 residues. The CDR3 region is CASSILQGAQPQHF. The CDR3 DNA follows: TGTGCCAGTAGTATTCTCCAGGGGGCACAGCCCCAGCATTTT.

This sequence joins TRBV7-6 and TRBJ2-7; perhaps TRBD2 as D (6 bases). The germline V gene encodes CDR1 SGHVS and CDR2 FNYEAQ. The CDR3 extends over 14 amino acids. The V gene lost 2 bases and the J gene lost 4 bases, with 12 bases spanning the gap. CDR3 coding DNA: TGTGCCAGCAGCTTACTGGGGAGGCTGTACGAGCAGTACTTC. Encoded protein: CASSLLGRLYEQYF.

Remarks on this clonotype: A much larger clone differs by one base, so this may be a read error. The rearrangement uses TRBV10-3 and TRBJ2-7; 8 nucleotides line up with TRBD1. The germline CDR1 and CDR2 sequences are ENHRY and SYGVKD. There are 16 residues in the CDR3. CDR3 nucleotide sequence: TGTGCCAGCAGTCTTTTTCAGGGGGCTACGTCCTACGAGCAGCACTTC. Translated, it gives CASSLFQGATSYEQHF.

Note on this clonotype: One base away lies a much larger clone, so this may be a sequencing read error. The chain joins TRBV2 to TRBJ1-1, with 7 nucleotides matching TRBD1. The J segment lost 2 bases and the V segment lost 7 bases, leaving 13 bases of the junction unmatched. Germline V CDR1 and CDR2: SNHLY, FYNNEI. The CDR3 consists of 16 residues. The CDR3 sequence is CASKDIETGFNTEAFF. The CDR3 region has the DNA TGTGCCAGCAAAGACATCGAGACAGGGTTTAACACTGAAGCTTTCTTT.

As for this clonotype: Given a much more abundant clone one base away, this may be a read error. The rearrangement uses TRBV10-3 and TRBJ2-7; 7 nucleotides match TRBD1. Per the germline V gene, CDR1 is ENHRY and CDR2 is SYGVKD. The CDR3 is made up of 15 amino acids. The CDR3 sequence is CAISDRRQGSYERYF. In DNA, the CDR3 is TGTGCCATCAGTGACCGACGACAGGGATCCTACGAGCGGTACTTC.

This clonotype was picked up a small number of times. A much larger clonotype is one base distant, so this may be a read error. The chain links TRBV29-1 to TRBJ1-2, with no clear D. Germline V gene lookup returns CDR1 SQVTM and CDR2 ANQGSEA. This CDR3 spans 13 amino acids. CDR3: CSVEDASNYSYTF. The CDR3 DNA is TGCAGCGTTGAAGACGCCAGCAACTATAGCTACACCTTC.

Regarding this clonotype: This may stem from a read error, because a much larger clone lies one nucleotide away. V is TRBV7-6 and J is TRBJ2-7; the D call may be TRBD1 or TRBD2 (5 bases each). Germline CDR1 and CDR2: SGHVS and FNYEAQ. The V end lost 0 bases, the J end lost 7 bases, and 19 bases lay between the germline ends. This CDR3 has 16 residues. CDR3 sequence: CASSLAGTAGPREQYF. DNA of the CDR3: TGTGCCAGCAGCTTAGCGGGGACGGCAGGGCCGCGGGAGCAGTACTTC.

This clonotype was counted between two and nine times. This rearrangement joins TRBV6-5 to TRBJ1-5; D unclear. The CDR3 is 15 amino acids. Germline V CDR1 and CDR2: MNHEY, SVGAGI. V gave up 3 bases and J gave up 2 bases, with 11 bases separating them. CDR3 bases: TGTGCCAGCAGTTATGCCGTTGAGGGCAATCAGCCCCAGCATTTT. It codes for CASSYAVEGNQPQHF.

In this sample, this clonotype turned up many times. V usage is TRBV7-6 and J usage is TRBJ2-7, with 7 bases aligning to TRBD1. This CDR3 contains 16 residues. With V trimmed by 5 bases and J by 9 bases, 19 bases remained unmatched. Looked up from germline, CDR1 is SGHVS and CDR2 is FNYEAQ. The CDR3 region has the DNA TGTGCCAGCAGCCAGACGAGTGGCAGGGGGATCGGGGTGCAGTACTTC. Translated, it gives CASSQTSGRGIGVQYF. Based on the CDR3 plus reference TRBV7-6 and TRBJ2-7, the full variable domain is GAGVSQSPRYKVTKRGQDVALRCDPISGHVSLYWYRQALGQGPEFLTYFNYEAQQDKSGLPNDRFSAERPEGSISTLTIQRTEQRDSAMYRCASSQTSGRGIGVQYFGPGTRLTVT.

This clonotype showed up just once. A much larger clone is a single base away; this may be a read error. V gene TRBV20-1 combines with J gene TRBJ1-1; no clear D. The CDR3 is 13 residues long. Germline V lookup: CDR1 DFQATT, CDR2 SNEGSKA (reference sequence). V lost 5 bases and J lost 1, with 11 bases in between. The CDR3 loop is CSAETARNTEAFF. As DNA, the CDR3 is TGCAGTGCTGAAACAGCCAGGAACACTGAAGCTTTCTTT.

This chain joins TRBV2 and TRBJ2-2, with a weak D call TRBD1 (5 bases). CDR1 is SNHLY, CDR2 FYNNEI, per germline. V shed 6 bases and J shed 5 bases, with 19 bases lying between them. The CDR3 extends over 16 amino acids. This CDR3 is CASRGLQGAGTGELFF. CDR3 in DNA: TGTGCCAGCAGAGGTCTTCAAGGGGCCGGGACCGGGGAGCTGTTTTTT.

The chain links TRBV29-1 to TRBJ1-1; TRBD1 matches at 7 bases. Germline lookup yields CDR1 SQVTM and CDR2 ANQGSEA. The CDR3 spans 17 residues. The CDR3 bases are TGCAGGCGGCCGCGGGACAGCGGTCTTCGGTGGAACACTGAAGCTTTCTTT. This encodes CRRPRDSGLRWNTEAFF.

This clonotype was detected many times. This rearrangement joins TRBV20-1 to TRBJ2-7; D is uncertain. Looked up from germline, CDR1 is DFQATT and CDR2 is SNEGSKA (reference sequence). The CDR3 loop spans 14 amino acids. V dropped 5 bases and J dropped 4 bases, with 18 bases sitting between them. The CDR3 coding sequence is TGCAGTGCTGATTCGGCTAGGCAATCTTACGAGCAGTACTTC. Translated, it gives CSADSARQSYEQYF.